The count of the clone carrying this T cell receptor beta chain is one. Study donors comprised healthy, HIV-negative adults devoid of recent acute infection or vaccination. This specimen comes from a study of shared clonotypes between healthy human individuals. Generated by immunoSEQ multiplex PCR, the TCRdb table keeps only in-frame clones and is missing some. This repertoire shows 2,100,000 or so clones, approximately 96% found once; its top ten account for around 0.13%. Trimming left V 5 bases short and J 7 bases short, with 18 bases between. Germline CDR1 reads SGHDT; CDR2 reads YYEEEE. The CDR3 is 14 residues long.

This clonotype was sampled from a young man in good health. The chain carries TRBV5-6 and TRBJ1-2; D may be TRBD1 (5 bases). Source material: naive CD4+ T cells sorted from blood. Sample subset: CD45RA+ positively selected. CDR3 loop: CASSSGTQVGGYTF. The CDR3 region has the DNA TGTGCCAGCAGTTCCGGGACTCAGGTTGGTGGCTACACCTTC.